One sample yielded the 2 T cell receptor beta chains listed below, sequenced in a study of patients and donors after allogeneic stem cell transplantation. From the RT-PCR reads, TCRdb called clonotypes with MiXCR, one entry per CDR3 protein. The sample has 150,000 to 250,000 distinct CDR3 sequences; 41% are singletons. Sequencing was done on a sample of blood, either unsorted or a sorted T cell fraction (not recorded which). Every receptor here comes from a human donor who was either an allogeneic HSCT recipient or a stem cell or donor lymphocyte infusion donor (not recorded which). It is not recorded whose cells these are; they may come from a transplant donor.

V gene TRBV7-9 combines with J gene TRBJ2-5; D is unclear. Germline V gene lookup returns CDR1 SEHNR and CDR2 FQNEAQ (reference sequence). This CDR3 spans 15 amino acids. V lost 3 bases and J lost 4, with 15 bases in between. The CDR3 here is CASSFPGVFLETQYF. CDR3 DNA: TGTGCCAGCAGCTTCCCGGGCGTGTTTTTAGAGACCCAGTACTTC.

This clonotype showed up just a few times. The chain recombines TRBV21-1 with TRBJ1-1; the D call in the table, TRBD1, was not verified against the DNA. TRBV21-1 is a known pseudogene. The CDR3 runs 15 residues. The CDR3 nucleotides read TGTGCCAGCAGCAACACAGGAAGGGCGGGCGCTGAAGCTTTCTTT. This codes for CASSNTGRAGAEAFF.